This T cell receptor beta chain originates from a study of Ad26.COV2.S vaccination and SARS-CoV-2 variants. Assay: immunoSEQ multiplex PCR; the TCRdb copy retains only in-frame clones and omits some. The sample lists around 100,000 clones; over 60% were seen once. This clone showed up just a few times. The germline gives CDR1 GTSNPN, CDR2 SVGIG (reference sequence). The CDR3 runs to 13 residues. The V end lost 4 bases, the J end lost 4 bases, and 11 bases lay between the germline ends. The clonotype was recovered from a human donor who had recovered from COVID-19. Sequencing was performed on peripheral blood, taken after recovery from COVID-19. The V call is TRBV30, the J call TRBJ1-3; D unclear. The CDR3 DNA sequence: TGTGCCTGGAACGGGGAGGGCGGAAACACCATATATTTT. It yields the protein CAWNGEGGNTIYF.